Each of the 15 T cell receptor beta chains below was sequenced from the same sample in a study of blood T cell repertoires in COVID-19 (TCRdb year 2020). The protocol used for the library was the immunoSEQ multiplex PCR assay. TCRdb limited this immuneACCESS table to in-frame rearrangements with V and J called. A share of clones is missing; checked studies link under half to unresolved V genes, and the rest is unexplained. The sample includes 65,000 to 75,000 clones, with roughly 70% observed a single time. The ten largest clones represent around 20% of the sample. Material: peripheral blood. The receptor source for this set is a man in his 70s with acute or convalescent COVID-19.

This clone was seen only a few times. This chain links TRBV10-3 with TRBJ1-6, with D hard to call. Trimming cost V 0 bases and J 7 bases, with 13 bases left between them. The CDR3 length is 16 residues. CDR1 and CDR2 (germline): ENHRY, SYGVKD. CDR3 amino acids: CAISESLLQTNSPLHF. The DNA for the CDR3 is TGTGCCATCAGTGAGTCGTTGCTACAGACGAATTCACCCCTCCACTTT.

In this sample, this clone turned up a few times. The rearrangement joins TRBV24-1 to TRBJ2-5; 7 nucleotides align to TRBD1. V gave up 3 bases and J gave up 5 bases; unmatched junction bases: 8. The germline V gene encodes CDR1 KGHDR and CDR2 SFDVKD. The CDR3 covers 15 residues. The CDR3 DNA follows: TGTGCCACCAGTGATAATACAGGGGTTGTGGAGACCCAGTACTTC. Encoded protein: CATSDNTGVVETQYF.

The V call is TRBV15, the J call TRBJ2-7; D might be TRBD2 (6 bases). Per the germline V gene, CDR1 is LNHNV and CDR2 is YYDKDF (reference sequence). The ends were cut back, 2 bases at V and 0 bases at J, with 8 bases in the middle. The length of the CDR3 is 14 residues. CDR3 amino acids: CATSRREPSYEQYF. As DNA, the CDR3 is TGTGCCACCAGCAGACGGGAGCCCTCCTACGAGCAGTACTTC.

The chain couples TRBV6-9 to TRBJ1-2, with 9 bases fitting TRBD1. Germline values: CDR1 MNHGY, CDR2 SVAAGI. V trimming: 4 bases; J trimming: 5 bases; junction bases outside the gene matches: 5. The CDR3 extends over 14 amino acids. CDR3 region: CASSLQDRGYGYTF. The CDR3 DNA is TGTGCCAGCAGTTTGCAAGACAGGGGGTATGGCTACACCTTC.

The CDR3 loop reads CASYRQSTDTQYF. The CDR3 DNA follows: TGTGCCAGCTACAGACAAAGCACAGATACGCAGTATTTT. The rearrangement joins TRBV2 to TRBJ2-3; D not certain. The CDR3 has 13 amino acids. Trimming pared 8 bases from V and 0 bases from J, leaving 9 bases between. Germline-derived CDR1 and CDR2 are SNHLY and FYNNEI. Full variable domain (rest looked up from reference TRBV2 and TRBJ2-3): EPEVTQTPSHQVTQMGQEVILRCVPISNHLYFYWYRQILGQKVEFLVSFYNNEISEKSEIFDDQFSVERPDGSNFTLKIRSTKLEDSAMYFCASYRQSTDTQYFGPGTRLTVL.

This clone occurred once. This rearrangement joins TRBV7-9 to TRBJ2-5, with D possibly being TRBD1 (6 bases). V gave up 3 bases and J gave up 3 bases, with 17 bases separating them. Germline V lookup: CDR1 SEHNR, CDR2 FQNEAQ (reference sequence). The CDR3 length is 16 residues. The CDR3 DNA reads as TGTGCCAGCAGCTTCCGGGACACAATTATAAAAGAGACCCAGTACTTC. Translation gives CASSFRDTIIKETQYF. Together with reference TRBV7-9 and TRBJ2-5, the CDR3 gives the full variable domain: DTGVSQNPRHKITKRGQNVTFRCDPISEHNRLYWYRQTLGQGPEFLTYFQNEAQLEKSRLLSDRFSAERPKGSFSTLEIQRTEQGDSAMYLCASSFRDTIIKETQYFGPGTRLLVL.

The chain recombines TRBV4-2 with TRBJ2-1, with 14 bases fitting TRBD2. The V segment lost 0 bases and the J segment 5 bases; nucleotides outside the gene matches: 6. The CDR3 extends over 18 amino acids. The germline V gene encodes CDR1 LGHNA and CDR2 YNFKEQ. CDR3 residues: CASSQDRGGLAGDNEQFF. CDR3 coding DNA: TGTGCCAGCAGCCAAGATCGGGGGGGACTAGCGGGAGACAATGAGCAGTTCTTC.

The chain employs TRBV19 and TRBJ1-6; 8 nucleotides match TRBD1. Trimming cost V 3 bases and J 11 bases; bases outside gene matches: 6. The germline V gene encodes CDR1 LNHDA and CDR2 SQIVND (reference sequence). CDR3 size: 14 residues. The CDR3 reads CASSIRDRSTPLHF. The CDR3 DNA sequence: TGTGCCAGTAGTATTAGGGACAGGAGTACACCCCTCCACTTT.

This chain connects TRBV29-1 to TRBJ1-1; D is possibly TRBD1 (6 bases). Germline assignment: CDR1 SQVTM and CDR2 ANQGSEA. V was clipped by 7 bases and J by 8 bases, with 20 bases between them. The CDR3 spans 13 residues. CDR3: CSASLGAGEEAFF. In DNA form, the CDR3 reads TGCAGCGCCAGCTTGGGGGCCGGGGAGGAAGCTTTCTTT.

V is TRBV20-1 and J is TRBJ2-7; 10 nucleotides agree with TRBD2. The CDR3 is 14 amino acids. The germline V gene encodes CDR1 DFQATT and CDR2 SNEGSKA (reference sequence). The V segment lost 3 bases and the J segment 5 bases; nucleotides outside the gene matches: 7. For the CDR3, the DNA is TGCAGTGCTAGTTTTTCTAGCGGGAGTGACGAGCAGTACTTC. It specifies CSASFSSGSDEQYF.

V usage is TRBV10-3 and J usage is TRBJ2-1; D might be TRBD2 (6 bases). The germline gives CDR1 ENHRY, CDR2 SYGVKD. The CDR3 extends over 15 amino acids. V was clipped by 3 bases and J by 2 bases, with 11 bases between them. DNA of the CDR3: TGTGCCATCAGTGAAAGGGGCGGGACCTACAATGAGCAGTTCTTC. It specifies CAISERGGTYNEQFF.

Only one count was recorded for this clone. The rearrangement joins TRBV7-9 to TRBJ2-1; TRBD2 agrees at 7 bases. In germline, CDR1 is SEHNR, CDR2 FQNEAQ (reference sequence). The length of the CDR3 is 16 residues. The junction had 8 bases not matched to a gene; V was cut back by 0 bases and J by 6 bases. The CDR3, as DNA: TGTGCCAGCAGCTTAGCGGGGCTAACGGGGGGCAATGAGCAGTTCTTC. This gives the protein CASSLAGLTGGNEQFF. Variable domain in full (rest from reference TRBV7-9 and TRBJ2-1): DTGVSQNPRHKITKRGQNVTFRCDPISEHNRLYWYRQTLGQGPEFLTYFQNEAQLEKSRLLSDRFSAERPKGSFSTLEIQRTEQGDSAMYLCASSLAGLTGGNEQFFGPGTRLTVL.

Written as DNA, the CDR3 is TGTGCCACCACGGACAGGGTAGTTGCAGATACGCAGTATTTT. Its protein product is CATTDRVVADTQYF. The V and J genes are TRBV7-8 and TRBJ2-3, with 8 bases lining up with TRBD1. The ends lost 10 bases at V and 4 bases at J; junction bases unmatched: 10. This CDR3 is 14 amino acids long. CDR1 SGHVS and CDR2 FQNEAQ come from the germline V gene.

This clone was found a few times. The genes are TRBV7-9 and TRBJ1-2, with a possible D match to TRBD1 (6 bases). Germline-derived CDR1 and CDR2 are SEHNR and FQNEAQ (reference sequence). V was trimmed by 10 bases and J by 8 bases, leaving 17 bases between them. CDR3 length equals 12 residues. The CDR3 sequence: CATWGGGGGYTF. In DNA form, the CDR3 reads TGTGCCACGTGGGGGGGCGGCGGGGGCTACACCTTC.

A few counts support this clone. This chain joins TRBV11-2 and TRBJ1-2, with 9 bases matching TRBD1. This CDR3 region has 16 residues. Germline V gene lookup returns CDR1 SGHAT and CDR2 FQNNGV. Trimming cost V 7 bases and J 4 bases; bases outside gene matches: 13. CDR3 protein: CASTQGARGLPYGYTF. The CDR3 DNA sequence: TGTGCCAGCACACAGGGGGCGAGAGGGTTGCCCTATGGCTACACCTTC.